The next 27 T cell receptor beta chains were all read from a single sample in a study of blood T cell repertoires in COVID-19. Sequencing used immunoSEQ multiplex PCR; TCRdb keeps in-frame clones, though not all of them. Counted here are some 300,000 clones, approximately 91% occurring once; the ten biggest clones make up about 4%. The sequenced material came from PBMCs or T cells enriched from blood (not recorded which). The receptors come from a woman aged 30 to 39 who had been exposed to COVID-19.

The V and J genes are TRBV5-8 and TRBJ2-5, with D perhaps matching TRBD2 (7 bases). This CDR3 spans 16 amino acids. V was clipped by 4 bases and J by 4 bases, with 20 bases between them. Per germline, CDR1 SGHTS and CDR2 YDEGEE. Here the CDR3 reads CASSTGRGQLLETQYF. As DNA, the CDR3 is TGTGCCAGCAGCACCGGGCGGGGGCAGCTATTAGAGACCCAGTACTTC.

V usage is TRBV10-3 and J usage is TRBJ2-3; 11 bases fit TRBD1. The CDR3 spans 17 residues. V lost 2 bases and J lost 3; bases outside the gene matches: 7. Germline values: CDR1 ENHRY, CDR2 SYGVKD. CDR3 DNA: TGTGCCATCAGTGAGCCGCTGGGACAGGGGGGAACAGATACGCAGTATTTT. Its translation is CAISEPLGQGGTDTQYF.

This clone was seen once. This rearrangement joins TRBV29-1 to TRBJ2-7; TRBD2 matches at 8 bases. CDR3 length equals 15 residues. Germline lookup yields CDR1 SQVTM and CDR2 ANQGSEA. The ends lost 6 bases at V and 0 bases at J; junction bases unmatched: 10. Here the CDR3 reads CSVLVAGWYSYEQYF. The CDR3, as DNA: TGCAGCGTCCTCGTAGCGGGGTGGTACTCCTACGAGCAGTACTTC.

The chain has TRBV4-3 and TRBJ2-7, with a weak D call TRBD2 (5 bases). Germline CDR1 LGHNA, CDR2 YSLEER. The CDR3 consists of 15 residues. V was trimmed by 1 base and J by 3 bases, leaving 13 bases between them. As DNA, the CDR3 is TGCGCCAGCAGCCAAGTCCGATCGGGGTTCTACGAGCAGTACTTC. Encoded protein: CASSQVRSGFYEQYF.

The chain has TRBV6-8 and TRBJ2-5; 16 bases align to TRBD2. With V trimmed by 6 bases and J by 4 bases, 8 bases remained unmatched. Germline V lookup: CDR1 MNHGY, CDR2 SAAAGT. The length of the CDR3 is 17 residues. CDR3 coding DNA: TGTGCCAGCAGGCACACGGGACTAGCGGGGGGGCGAGAGACCCAGTACTTC. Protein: CASRHTGLAGGRETQYF.

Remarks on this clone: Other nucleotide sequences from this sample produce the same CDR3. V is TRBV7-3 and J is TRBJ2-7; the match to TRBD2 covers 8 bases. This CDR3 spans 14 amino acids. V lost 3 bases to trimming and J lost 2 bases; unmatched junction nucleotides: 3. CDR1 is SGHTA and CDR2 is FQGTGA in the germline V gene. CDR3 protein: CASSFSGGPYEQYF. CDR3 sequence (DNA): TGTGCCAGCAGCTTCTCGGGGGGGCCCTACGAGCAGTACTTC.

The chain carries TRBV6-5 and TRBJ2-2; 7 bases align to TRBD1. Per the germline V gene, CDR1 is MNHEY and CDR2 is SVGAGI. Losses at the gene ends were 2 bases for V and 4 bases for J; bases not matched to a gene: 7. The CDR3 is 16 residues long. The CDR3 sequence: CASSYGEGAITGELFF. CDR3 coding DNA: TGTGCCAGCAGTTACGGAGAGGGGGCGATCACCGGGGAGCTGTTTTTT.

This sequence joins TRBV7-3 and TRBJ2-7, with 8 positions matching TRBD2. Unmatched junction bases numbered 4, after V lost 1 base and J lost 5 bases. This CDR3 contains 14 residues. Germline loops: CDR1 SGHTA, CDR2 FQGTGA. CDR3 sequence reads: CASSLIGGVDEQYF. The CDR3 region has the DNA TGTGCCAGCAGCTTAATCGGGGGGGTCGACGAGCAGTACTTC.

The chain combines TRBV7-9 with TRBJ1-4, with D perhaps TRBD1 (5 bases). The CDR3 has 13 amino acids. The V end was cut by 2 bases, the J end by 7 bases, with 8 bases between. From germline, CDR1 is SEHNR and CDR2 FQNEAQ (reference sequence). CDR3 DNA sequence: TGTGCCAGCAGCTTATCCGGGGGTGAAAAACTGTTTTTT. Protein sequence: CASSLSGGEKLFF.

The CDR3 sequence is CASKSGGYYEQYF. CDR3 bases: TGTGCCAGCAAGAGCGGGGGATACTACGAGCAGTACTTC. The rearrangement joins TRBV2 to TRBJ2-7; 8 bases agree with TRBD2. In germline, CDR1 is SNHLY, CDR2 FYNNEI. CDR3 length: 13 amino acids. J lost 3 bases, V lost 7 bases, and 5 bases had no gene match.

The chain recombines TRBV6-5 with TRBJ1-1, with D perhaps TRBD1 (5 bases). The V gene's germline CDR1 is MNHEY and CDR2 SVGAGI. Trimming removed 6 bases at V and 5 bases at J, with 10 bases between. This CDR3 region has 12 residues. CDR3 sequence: CASSPRVTEAFF. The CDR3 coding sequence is TGTGCCAGCAGCCCCAGGGTAACTGAAGCTTTCTTT.

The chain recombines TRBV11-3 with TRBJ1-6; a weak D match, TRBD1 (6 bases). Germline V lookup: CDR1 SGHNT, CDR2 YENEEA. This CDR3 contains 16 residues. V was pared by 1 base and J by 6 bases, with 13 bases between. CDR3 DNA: TGTGCCAGCAGCTTAGCGCAAACAGGGCTTAATTCACCCCTCCACTTT. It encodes CASSLAQTGLNSPLHF.

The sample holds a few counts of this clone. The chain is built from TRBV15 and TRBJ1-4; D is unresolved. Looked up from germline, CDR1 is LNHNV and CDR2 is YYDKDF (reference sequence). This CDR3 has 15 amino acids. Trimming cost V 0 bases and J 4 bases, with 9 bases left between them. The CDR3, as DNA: TGTGCCACCAGCAGAGATATACAGAGTAATGAAAAACTGTTTTTT. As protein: CATSRDIQSNEKLFF.

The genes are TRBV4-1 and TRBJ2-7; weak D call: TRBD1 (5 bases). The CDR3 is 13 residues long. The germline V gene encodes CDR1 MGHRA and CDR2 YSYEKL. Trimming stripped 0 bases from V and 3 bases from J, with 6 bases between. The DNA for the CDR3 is TGCGCCAGCAGCCAAGACAGGGACTACGAGCAGTACTTC. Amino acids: CASSQDRDYEQYF.

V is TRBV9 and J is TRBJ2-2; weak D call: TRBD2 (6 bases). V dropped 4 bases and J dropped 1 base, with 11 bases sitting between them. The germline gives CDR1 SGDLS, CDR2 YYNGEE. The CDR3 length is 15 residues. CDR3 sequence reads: CASSPRAGNTGELFF. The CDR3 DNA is TGTGCCAGCAGCCCTCGAGCGGGGAACACCGGGGAGCTGTTTTTT. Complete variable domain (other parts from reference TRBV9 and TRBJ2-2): DSGVTQTPKHLITATGQRVTLRCSPRSGDLSVYWYQQSLDQGLQFLIQYYNGEERAKGNILERFSAQQFPDLHSELNLSSLELGDSALYFCASSPRAGNTGELFFGEGSRLTVL.

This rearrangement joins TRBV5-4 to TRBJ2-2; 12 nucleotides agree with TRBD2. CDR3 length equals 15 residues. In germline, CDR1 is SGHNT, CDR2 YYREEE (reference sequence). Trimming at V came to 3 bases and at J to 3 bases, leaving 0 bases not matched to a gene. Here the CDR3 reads CASSWTSGDTGELFF. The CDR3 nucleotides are TGTGCCAGCAGCTGGACTAGCGGGGACACCGGGGAGCTGTTTTTT.

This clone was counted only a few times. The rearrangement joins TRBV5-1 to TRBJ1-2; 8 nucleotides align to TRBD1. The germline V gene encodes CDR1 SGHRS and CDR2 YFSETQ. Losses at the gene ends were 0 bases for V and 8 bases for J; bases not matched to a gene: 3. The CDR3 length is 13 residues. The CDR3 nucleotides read TGCGCCAGCAGCTTGGCGGCAGGGGGCGGCTACACCTTC. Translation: CASSLAAGGGYTF.

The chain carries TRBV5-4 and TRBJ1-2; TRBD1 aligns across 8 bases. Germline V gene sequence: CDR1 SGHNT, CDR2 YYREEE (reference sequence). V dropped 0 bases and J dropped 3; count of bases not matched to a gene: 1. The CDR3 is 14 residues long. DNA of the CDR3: TGTGCCAGCAGCTTGGGACAGGGGTACTATGGCTACACCTTC. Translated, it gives CASSLGQGYYGYTF. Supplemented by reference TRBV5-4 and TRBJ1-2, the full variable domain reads ETGVTQSPTHLIKTRGQQVTLRCSSQSGHNTVSWYQQALGQGPQFIFQYYREEENGRGNFPPRFSGLQFPNYSSELNVNALELDDSALYLCASSLGQGYYGYTFGSGTRLTVV.

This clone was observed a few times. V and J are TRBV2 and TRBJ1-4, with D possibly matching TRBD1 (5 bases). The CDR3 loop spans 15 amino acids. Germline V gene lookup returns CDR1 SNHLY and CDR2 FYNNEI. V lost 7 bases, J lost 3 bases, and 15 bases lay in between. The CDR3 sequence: CASNVRGGSNEKLFF. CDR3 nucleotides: TGTGCCAGCAACGTTCGGGGGGGATCTAATGAAAAACTGTTTTTT.

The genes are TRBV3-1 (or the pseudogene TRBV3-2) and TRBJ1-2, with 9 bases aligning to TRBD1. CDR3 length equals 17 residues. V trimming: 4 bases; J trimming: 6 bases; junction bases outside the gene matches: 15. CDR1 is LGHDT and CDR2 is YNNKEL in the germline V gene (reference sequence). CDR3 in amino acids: CASSPRLLDRGGDGYTF. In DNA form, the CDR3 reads TGTGCCAGCAGCCCGCGACTTTTGGACAGGGGAGGCGATGGCTACACCTTC.

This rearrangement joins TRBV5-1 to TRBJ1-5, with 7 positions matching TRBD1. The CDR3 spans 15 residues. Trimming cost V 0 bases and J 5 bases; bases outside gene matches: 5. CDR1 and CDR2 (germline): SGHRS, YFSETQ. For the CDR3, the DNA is TGCGCCAGCAGCTTGGACTCCGGGACAGATCAGCCCCAGCATTTT. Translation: CASSLDSGTDQPQHF.

In nucleotides, the CDR3 is TGCGCCAGCAGCTTGGACGACAGGCATGGCTACACCTTC. Its protein is CASSLDDRHGYTF. The rearrangement uses TRBV5-1 and TRBJ1-2, with a weak D call TRBD1 (6 bases). Germline values: CDR1 SGHRS, CDR2 YFSETQ. The CDR3 runs 13 residues. V shed 0 bases and J shed 6 bases, with 9 bases lying between them.

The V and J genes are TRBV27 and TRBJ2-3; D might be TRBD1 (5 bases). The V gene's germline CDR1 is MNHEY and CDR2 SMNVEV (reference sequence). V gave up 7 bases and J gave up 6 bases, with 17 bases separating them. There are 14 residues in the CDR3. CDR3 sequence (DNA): TGTGCCAGCATAAAAAGGGGCGGTAAGGATACGCAGTATTTT. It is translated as CASIKRGGKDTQYF.

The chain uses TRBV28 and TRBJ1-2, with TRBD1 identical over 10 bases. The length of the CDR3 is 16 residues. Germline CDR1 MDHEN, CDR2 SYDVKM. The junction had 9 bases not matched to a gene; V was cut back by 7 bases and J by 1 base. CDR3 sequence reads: CASIPGQGTFNYGYTF. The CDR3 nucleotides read TGTGCCAGCATCCCGGGACAGGGGACTTTTAACTATGGCTACACCTTC.

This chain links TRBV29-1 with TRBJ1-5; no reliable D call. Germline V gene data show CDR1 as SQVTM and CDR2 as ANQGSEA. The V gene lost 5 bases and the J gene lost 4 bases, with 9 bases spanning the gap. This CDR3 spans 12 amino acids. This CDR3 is CSVRGLNQPQHF. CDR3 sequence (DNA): TGCAGCGTTCGCGGTTTGAATCAGCCCCAGCATTTT.

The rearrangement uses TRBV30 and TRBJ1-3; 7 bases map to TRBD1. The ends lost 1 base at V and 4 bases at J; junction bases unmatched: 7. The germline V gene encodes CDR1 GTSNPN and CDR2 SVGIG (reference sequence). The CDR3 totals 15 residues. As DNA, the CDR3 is TGTGCCTGGAGTGCCCCAGGGGGGATCGGAAACACCATATATTTT. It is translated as CAWSAPGGIGNTIYF.

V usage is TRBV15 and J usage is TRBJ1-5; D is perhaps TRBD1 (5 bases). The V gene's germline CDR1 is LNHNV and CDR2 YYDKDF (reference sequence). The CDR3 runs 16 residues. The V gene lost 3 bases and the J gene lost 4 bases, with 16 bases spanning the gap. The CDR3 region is CATSSGGLGLNQPQHF. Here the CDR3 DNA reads TGTGCCACCAGCAGCGGGGGTTTGGGTCTAAATCAGCCCCAGCATTTT.